These 24 T cell receptor beta chains came from one sample sequenced in a study of blood T cell repertoires in COVID-19. TCRdb's table, derived via immunoSEQ multiplex PCR, lists solely in-frame clones and lacks some. Counted here are around 35,000 clones, approximately 89% occurring once; the ten biggest clones make up 7% to 7.5%. Sequencing was done on a sample of peripheral blood. The receptor source for this set is a human donor in a cohort sampled during active COVID-19.

The chain links TRBV5-1 to TRBJ1-4; D unresolved. Germline V gene sequence: CDR1 SGHRS, CDR2 YFSETQ. CDR3 length: 15 amino acids. V was pared by 6 bases and J by 0 bases, with 12 bases between. CDR3 residues: CASMLVGATNEKLFF. DNA of the CDR3: TGCGCCAGCATGCTTGTCGGAGCAACTAATGAAAAACTGTTTTTT.

This chain joins TRBV18 and TRBJ2-7; TRBD1 might be the D (6 bases). The CDR3 runs to 15 residues. V shed 2 bases and J shed 4 bases, with 15 bases lying between them. Germline CDR1 reads KGHSH; CDR2 reads LQKENI. Here the CDR3 DNA reads TGTGCCAGCTCACCAGATAACAGGGCCACGTACGAGCAGTACTTC. Its translation: CASSPDNRATYEQYF.

The J gene is TRBJ2-3, the V gene TRBV18; D is possibly TRBD2 (5 bases). Germline V gene lookup returns CDR1 KGHSH and CDR2 LQKENI. The CDR3 is 15 amino acids. Trimming shortened V by 3 bases and J by 2 bases, and 12 bases separated the two germline ends. CDR3 sequence reads: CASSPTGSYTDTQYF. The DNA of the CDR3 is TGTGCCAGCTCACCTACGGGAAGCTACACAGATACGCAGTATTTT.

This clone was recorded only once. The chain uses TRBV7-3 and TRBJ1-5; unclear D gene. V shed 2 bases and J shed 5 bases, with 7 bases lying between them. Per germline, CDR1 SGHTA and CDR2 FQGTGA. CDR3 length equals 13 residues. The CDR3 DNA is TGTGCCAGCAGCTTACGGTACGATCAGCCCCAGCATTTT. Its translation is CASSLRYDQPQHF.

This chain connects TRBV19 to TRBJ2-1; D may be TRBD1 (5 bases). With 6 bases removed from V and 0 bases from J, the gap between germline ends came to 12 bases. There are 15 residues in the CDR3. Germline V gene sequence: CDR1 LNHDA, CDR2 SQIVND (reference sequence). As DNA, the CDR3 is TGTGCCAGTAGGTCGGACACCAGCTCCTACAATGAGCAGTTCTTC. Translating gives CASRSDTSSYNEQFF.

This clone appeared a few times. The chain joins TRBV4-2 to TRBJ2-2, with a tentative D call TRBD1 (6 bases). The V end lost 3 bases, the J end lost 2 bases, and 22 bases lay between the germline ends. The CDR3 totals 19 residues. Looked up from germline, CDR1 is LGHNA and CDR2 is YNFKEQ. The CDR3 sequence: CASSQTGHPTVFNTGELFF. CDR3 DNA: TGTGCCAGCAGCCAGACGGGACACCCGACCGTCTTTAACACCGGGGAGCTGTTTTTT.

V is TRBV7-2 and J is TRBJ2-7; 7 nucleotides line up with TRBD2. Trimming removed 6 bases from V and 2 bases from J; junction bases left unmatched: 7. The CDR3 runs to 14 residues. Germline values: CDR1 SGHTA, CDR2 FQGNSA. The CDR3 is CASRTQGGPYEQYF. For the CDR3, the DNA is TGTGCCAGCAGAACGCAGGGAGGGCCCTACGAGCAGTACTTC.

The chain recombines TRBV10-3 with TRBJ2-7; 10 bases match TRBD2. Losses at the gene ends were 5 bases for V and 1 base for J; bases not matched to a gene: 2. The CDR3 consists of 14 residues. Germline V lookup: CDR1 ENHRY, CDR2 SYGVKD. The CDR3 sequence: CAISTSGASYEQYF. The CDR3 DNA sequence: TGTGCCATCAGTACTAGCGGGGCGTCCTACGAGCAGTACTTC.

The chain is built from TRBV6-5 and TRBJ2-7, with 8 bases that match TRBD2. There are 14 residues in the CDR3. Germline trimming cut 6 bases from V and 3 bases from J; bases unmatched to any gene: 7. Germline V gene sequence: CDR1 MNHEY, CDR2 SVGAGI. CDR3 nucleotides: TGTGCCAGCAGAGCTCCGGGGGGGGACTACGAGCAGTACTTC. Translating it yields CASRAPGGDYEQYF.

CDR3 bases: TGTGCCAGTCCACTGTGGGGCTTAAACGGCAGTGGGCTAGCCAAAAACATTCAGTACTTC. It specifies CASPLWGLNGSGLAKNIQYF. This sequence joins TRBV19 and TRBJ2-4, with D perhaps matching TRBD1 (5 bases). Trimming took 8 bases from V and 0 from J, leaving 29 bases between them. The length of the CDR3 is 20 residues. Germline V gene data show CDR1 as LNHDA and CDR2 as SQIVND (reference sequence).

The chain employs TRBV7-9 and TRBJ2-4; 7 bases fit TRBD1. Germline CDR1 and CDR2: SEHNR and FQNEAQ (reference sequence). V was clipped by 7 bases and J by 0 bases; unmatched bases: 3. This CDR3 is built from 14 residues. CDR3 coding DNA: TGTGCCAGCACCTGGGACAGAGCCAAAAACATTCAGTACTTC. Its protein is CASTWDRAKNIQYF.

The chain recombines TRBV10-3 with TRBJ2-1; a possible D gene is TRBD2 (6 bases). The CDR3 spans 12 residues. Trimming removed 1 base from V and 9 bases from J, with 7 bases in between. Per the germline V gene, CDR1 is ENHRY and CDR2 is SYGVKD. CDR3 sequence reads: CAISELAAEQFF. The CDR3 nucleotides read TGTGCCATCAGTGAGTTAGCGGCTGAGCAGTTCTTC.

The rearrangement joins TRBV7-3 to TRBJ2-3, with D perhaps TRBD1 (6 bases). This CDR3 comprises 13 residues. The V gene's germline CDR1 is SGHTA and CDR2 FQGTGA. V was cut by 5 bases and J by 10 bases, with 16 bases left in between. CDR3 region: CASSPSRGHPQYF. The CDR3 nucleotides read TGTGCCAGCAGCCCCTCCCGGGGACACCCGCAGTATTTT.

The rearrangement uses TRBV13 and TRBJ1-1; 7 bases are shared with TRBD1. Per germline, CDR1 PRHDT and CDR2 FYEKMQ (reference sequence). The length of the CDR3 is 15 residues. Unmatched junction bases numbered 16, after V lost 10 bases and J lost 5 bases. The CDR3 reads CATLSGQVSGTEAFF. CDR3 nucleotides: TGTGCCACCCTTAGCGGACAGGTATCGGGGACTGAAGCTTTCTTT. Complete variable domain (other parts from reference TRBV13 and TRBJ1-1): AAGVIQSPRHLIKEKRETATLKCYPIPRHDTVYWYQQGPGQDPQFLISFYEKMQSDKGSIPDRFSAQQFSDYHSELNMSSLELGDSALYFCATLSGQVSGTEAFFGQGTRLTVV.

This chain links TRBV7-3 with TRBJ2-3, with 7 bases that match TRBD2. The CDR3 loop spans 13 amino acids. The J segment lost 4 bases and the V segment lost 5 bases, leaving 3 bases of the junction unmatched. Germline V lookup: CDR1 SGHTA, CDR2 FQGTGA. The CDR3 reads CASSISGSDTQYF. CDR3 bases: TGTGCCAGCAGCATTAGCGGGTCAGATACGCAGTATTTT.

V gene TRBV27 combines with J gene TRBJ2-5; 8 bases agree with TRBD1. The junction had 10 bases not matched to a gene; V was cut back by 3 bases and J by 7 bases. CDR3 size: 15 residues. CDR1 and CDR2 from the germline V gene are MNHEY and SMNVEV (reference sequence). CDR3 sequence (DNA): TGTGCCAGCAGTTTTGTGGCCGGACAGGGTCGGACCCAGTACTTC. This codes for CASSFVAGQGRTQYF.

The chain joins TRBV28 to TRBJ2-5, with 10 bases matching TRBD2. CDR1 MDHEN and CDR2 SYDVKM come from the germline V gene. This CDR3 spans 13 amino acids. With 5 bases clipped from V and 5 bases from J, the junction kept 2 bases outside the gene matches. The CDR3 here is CASSGGLAETQYF. The DNA for the CDR3 is TGTGCCAGCAGTGGGGGACTAGCGGAGACCCAGTACTTC.

In its sample, this clone was seen a few times. This sequence joins TRBV5-6 and TRBJ1-2, with 8 bases that match TRBD1. The J segment lost 8 bases and the V segment lost 0 bases, leaving 12 bases of the junction unmatched. The CDR3 is made up of 16 amino acids. Germline loops: CDR1 SGHDT, CDR2 YYEEEE. The CDR3 DNA is TGTGCCAGCAGCTTGGTGGCAGGGGGCGCATCAATCGGCTACACCTTC. As protein: CASSLVAGGASIGYTF.

This clone showed up just once. This chain joins TRBV11-2 and TRBJ2-7, with D perhaps TRBD1 (6 bases). From germline, CDR1 is SGHAT and CDR2 FQNNGV. There are 15 residues in the CDR3. The germline V and J ends were trimmed by 2 bases and 2 bases, with 13 bases remaining between them. Here the CDR3 reads CASSLSPGATYEQYF. CDR3 in DNA: TGTGCCAGCAGCTTATCTCCAGGGGCCACCTACGAGCAGTACTTC.

The V gene is TRBV12-3 or TRBV12-4, the J gene TRBJ1-1, with D unresolved. The CDR3 runs to 13 residues. The germline V and J ends were trimmed by 8 bases and 6 bases, with 16 bases remaining between them. The CDR3 loop reads CASGINTGPEAFF. DNA of the CDR3: TGTGCCAGCGGTATAAATACGGGTCCTGAAGCTTTCTTT.

The chain couples TRBV2 to TRBJ2-1; 8 bases line up with TRBD1. The CDR3 totals 14 residues. The germline V gene encodes CDR1 SNHLY and CDR2 FYNNEI. V lost 2 bases and J lost 8; bases outside the gene matches: 5. CDR3 coding DNA: TGTGCCAGCAGTGAAAGGACAGGGTACCATGAGCAGTTCTTC. Protein product: CASSERTGYHEQFF.

This rearrangement joins TRBV6-6 to TRBJ2-5, with unresolved D. Germline CDR1 MNHNY, CDR2 SVGAGI (reference sequence). The CDR3 extends over 14 amino acids. V was shortened by 7 bases and J by 0 bases, with 12 bases between the two germline ends. The chain's CDR3 is CASILDTYQETQYF. The DNA for the CDR3 is TGTGCCAGCATCTTAGACACGTACCAAGAGACCCAGTACTTC.

The chain is built from TRBV3-1 (or the pseudogene TRBV3-2) and TRBJ1-4; D gene uncertain. The CDR3 totals 14 residues. Germline values: CDR1 LGHDT, CDR2 YNNKEL (reference sequence). V lost 0 bases to trimming and J lost 5 bases, with 7 bases between them. CDR3 protein: CASSQEAGNEKLFF. The CDR3 bases are TGTGCCAGCAGCCAAGAGGCGGGGAATGAAAAACTGTTTTTT.

The chain uses TRBV2 and TRBJ2-7, with D possibly being TRBD2 (6 bases). V lost 6 bases, J lost 3 bases, and 15 bases lay in between. This CDR3 contains 14 residues. Germline lookup yields CDR1 SNHLY and CDR2 FYNNEI. The CDR3 DNA is TGTGCCAGCAGCCCTTCAGGGAGGTACTACGAGCAGTACTTC. Translated, it gives CASSPSGRYYEQYF. Based on the CDR3 plus reference TRBV2 and TRBJ2-7, the full variable domain is EPEVTQTPSHQVTQMGQEVILRCVPISNHLYFYWYRQILGQKVEFLVSFYNNEISEKSEIFDDQFSVERPDGSNFTLKIRSTKLEDSAMYFCASSPSGRYYEQYFGPGTRLTVT.